The next 25 T cell receptor beta chains were all read from a single sample in a study of post-analysis software for immune sequencing data (dated by TCRdb to 2015 to 2017). These TCRs are of unknown antigen specificity. Libraries were constructed by PCR. TCRdb lists the instrument as Illumina HiSeq 2500. To reduce PCR and sequencing biases, unique molecular identifiers were built into the TCR beta cDNA libraries. Using fastp trimming at Q25 and MiXCR clonotype assembly, TCRdb reanalyzed the public sequencing data and kept in-frame beta chains. Each record represents a unique CDR3 protein, reported with the most common genes and DNA among its rows. In this sample the table shows roughly 600,000 distinct CDR3 sequences, around 40% of which occur a single time. Of the sample, approximately 1.7% is held by the ten largest clones. Summary of the overall study and its limitations: A few TRBV segments, including TRBV5-6, TRBV5-1 and TRBV20-1, were significantly more frequent in patients than controls.

Sequencing was done on a sample of blood. These receptors were taken from a girl between 5 and 17 years old with multiple sclerosis.

The sample holds many counts of this clonotype. The V call is TRBV10-1, the J call TRBJ1-2; maybe TRBD1 (5 bases). The CDR3 extends over 13 amino acids. Per germline, CDR1 WNHNN and CDR2 SYGVQD (reference sequence). V lost 8 bases and J 2 bases, leaving 12 bases between the germline ends. Here the CDR3 reads CASSSAGNYGYTF. In DNA, the CDR3 is TGCGCCAGCTCCTCGGCAGGGAACTATGGCTACACCTTC.

The genes are TRBV6-6 and TRBJ1-2; the match to TRBD1 covers 8 bases. This CDR3 is 14 amino acids long. Trimming took 7 bases from V and 1 from J; bases not matched to a gene: 5. The germline gives CDR1 MNHNY, CDR2 SVGAGI (reference sequence). The CDR3, as DNA: TGTGCCAGCACCCCACAGGGGGATAACTATGGCTACACCTTC. This codes for CASTPQGDNYGYTF.

The table lists this clonotype with a few counts. This chain links TRBV10-2 with TRBJ2-7, with D perhaps given as TRBD1 or TRBD2 (5 bases each). The CDR3 length is 12 residues. Trimming left V 8 bases short and J 3 bases short, with 11 bases between. Germline values: CDR1 WSHSY, CDR2 SAAADI. The CDR3 sequence is CASGGTYYEQYF. Here the CDR3 DNA reads TGCGCCAGCGGTGGGACCTACTACGAGCAGTACTTC.

The chain employs TRBV6-1 and TRBJ1-2; perhaps TRBD1 as D (5 bases). Looked up from germline, CDR1 is MNHNS and CDR2 is SASEGT. The CDR3 is 16 residues long. The V gene lost 3 bases and the J gene lost 2 bases, with 16 bases spanning the gap. CDR3 loop: CASSDTPGRLNYGYTF. CDR3 nucleotides: TGTGCCAGCAGTGATACACCGGGACGGCTCAACTATGGCTACACCTTC.

The V gene is TRBV12-3 or TRBV12-4, the J gene TRBJ2-3; D is ambiguous. The CDR3 contains 17 residues. V lost 2 bases, J lost 4 bases, and 19 bases lay in between. The CDR3 coding sequence is TGTGCCAGCAGTTTATGGGCTGCCAACCCCAGCGCAGATACGCAGTATTTT. Its protein product is CASSLWAANPSADTQYF.

This clonotype was counted a few times. This chain connects TRBV7-9 to TRBJ2-1, with 10 bases fitting TRBD2. Germline V lookup: CDR1 SEHNR, CDR2 FQNEAQ (reference sequence). This CDR3 comprises 18 residues. Trimming at V came to 4 bases and at J to 2 bases, leaving 11 bases not matched to a gene. Here the CDR3 reads CASSSFIVAGGTYNEQFF. CDR3 DNA: TGTGCCAGCAGCTCCTTCATCGTAGCGGGGGGTACCTACAATGAGCAGTTCTTC.

The chain is built from TRBV12-3 or TRBV12-4 and TRBJ2-7, with D unresolved. The V and J ends lost 7 bases and 0 bases respectively, with 10 bases between them. The CDR3 has 13 amino acids. This CDR3 reads CASTLTNSYEQYF. Here the CDR3 DNA reads TGTGCCAGCACCCTGACCAACTCCTACGAGCAGTACTTC.

CDR3 residues: CAIWDGPLSRYTQYF. In nucleotides, the CDR3 is TGTGCCATCTGGGACGGTCCACTTTCTAGATATACGCAGTATTTT. This chain connects TRBV10-3 to TRBJ2-3; D is tentatively TRBD1 or TRBD2 (5 bases each). The V gene's germline CDR1 is ENHRY and CDR2 SYGVKD. Trimming left V 8 bases short and J 7 bases short, with 22 bases between. The CDR3 runs to 15 residues.

Worth noting for this clonotype: One end of the junction varies from germline; a read error may be responsible. This chain links TRBV5-1 with TRBJ2-7, with TRBD1 as a possible D gene (6 bases). This CDR3 contains 14 residues. Germline-derived CDR1 and CDR2 are SGHRS and YFSETQ. CDR3 amino acids: CASRRDTGSYEQNF. CDR3 bases: TGCGCCAGCAGGAGGGACACGGGCTCCTACGAGCAGAACTTC.

This clonotype was seen only a few times. The chain has TRBV11-1 and TRBJ2-3; D not certain. Germline lookup yields CDR1 SGHAT and CDR2 FQDESV (reference sequence). V lost 8 bases and J 6 bases, leaving 12 bases between the germline ends. This CDR3 comprises 12 residues. The CDR3 bases are TGTGCCAGCGCTGGTAATTTGGATACGCAGTATTTT. Amino acid sequence: CASAGNLDTQYF.

The chain joins TRBV12-3 or TRBV12-4 to TRBJ2-1; 14 nucleotides line up with TRBD2. The junction had 15 bases not matched to a gene; V was cut back by 8 bases and J by 9 bases. The CDR3 extends over 17 amino acids. The DNA for the CDR3 is TGTGCCAGCGGGACTAGCGGGAGAAGATCTTACGCTGGTGAGCAGTTCTTC. Its protein product is CASGTSGRRSYAGEQFF.

CDR3 DNA: TGTGCCAGCAGCGCAGCGGGGGAGTACAATGAGCAGTTCTTC. It translates to CASSAAGEYNEQFF. The chain links TRBV9 to TRBJ2-1; 8 bases are a match to TRBD2. Germline loops: CDR1 SGDLS, CDR2 YYNGEE. This CDR3 region has 14 residues. The V segment lost 3 bases and the J segment 4 bases; nucleotides outside the gene matches: 3. The full variable domain, in which reference TRBV9 and TRBJ2-1 provide the parts outside the CDR3, is DSGVTQTPKHLITATGQRVTLRCSPRSGDLSVYWYQQSLDQGLQFLIQYYNGEERAKGNILERFSAQQFPDLHSELNLSSLELGDSALYFCASSAAGEYNEQFFGPGTRLTVL.

The V call is TRBV19, the J call TRBJ1-1, with TRBD1 as a possible D gene (5 bases). Germline V lookup: CDR1 LNHDA, CDR2 SQIVND (reference sequence). Trimming removed 5 bases from V and 1 base from J, with 14 bases in between. The CDR3 is 15 residues long. The CDR3 loop is CASSAVTVKNTEAFF. CDR3 sequence (DNA): TGTGCCAGTAGTGCAGTGACAGTTAAGAACACTGAAGCTTTCTTT.

The chain joins TRBV25-1 to TRBJ1-2, with D hard to call. V lost 2 bases to trimming and J lost 2 bases, with 6 bases between them. Germline V gene sequence: CDR1 MGHDK, CDR2 SYGVNS. The CDR3 length is 13 residues. The CDR3 region has the DNA TGTGCCAGCAGTGAAACCGTAAACTATGGCTACACCTTC. This codes for CASSETVNYGYTF.

The chain employs TRBV12-3 or TRBV12-4 and TRBJ1-4, with D unclear. The CDR3 runs 12 residues. The V end was cut by 6 bases, the J end by 8 bases, with 10 bases between. The chain's CDR3 is CASSPGLEKLFF. Here the CDR3 DNA reads TGTGCCAGCAGCCCGGGATTGGAAAAACTGTTTTTT.

The chain joins TRBV29-1 to TRBJ2-3; TRBD2 matches at 9 bases. Unmatched junction bases numbered 6, after V lost 1 base and J lost 10 bases. Germline V lookup: CDR1 SQVTM, CDR2 ANQGSEA. This CDR3 is built from 13 residues. The CDR3 nucleotides are TGCAGCGTTGAAGGTAGCGGGGGAGTGGCGCAGTATTTT. Its protein product is CSVEGSGGVAQYF.

A remark on this clonotype: One junction end does not reproduce the germline sequence, and a read error may be involved. The chain couples TRBV20-1 to TRBJ2-5; 7 nucleotides align to TRBD1. Per germline, CDR1 DFQATT and CDR2 SNEGSKA (reference sequence). The CDR3 is made up of 14 amino acids. CDR3 sequence: CSAYRGSTVETQYF. The DNA of the CDR3 is TGCAGTGCTTACAGGGGAAGCACGGTGGAGACCCAGTACTTT.

This chain joins TRBV15 and TRBJ1-2; the D is unclear. Germline lookup yields CDR1 LNHNV and CDR2 YYDKDF (reference sequence). Trimming removed 0 bases from V and 3 bases from J, with 8 bases in between. The CDR3 is 14 amino acids. Here the CDR3 reads CATSREQSYYGYTF. CDR3 sequence (DNA): TGTGCCACCAGCAGAGAGCAGAGCTACTATGGCTACACCTTC.

The chain is built from TRBV5-1 and TRBJ2-6; no clear D. Trimming left V 4 bases short and J 0 bases short, with 14 bases between. The CDR3 contains 17 residues. Germline CDR1 SGHRS, CDR2 YFSETQ. DNA of the CDR3: TGCGCCAGCAGCCTTATAAGGGAAAGCTCTGGGGCCAACGTCCTGACTTTC. It specifies CASSLIRESSGANVLTF.

The chain joins TRBV12-3 or TRBV12-4 to TRBJ2-3, with D possibly being TRBD1 or TRBD2 (5 bases each). V was pared by 6 bases and J by 6 bases, with 22 bases between. The CDR3 totals 16 residues. The CDR3 region has the DNA TGTGCCAGCAGAGCCTGGGGGAGTCTAGATCGGGATACGCAGTATTTT. This encodes CASRAWGSLDRDTQYF.

This clonotype has more than one count but fewer than ten. The rearrangement links TRBV6-1 to TRBJ2-5; the D gene could be TRBD1 or TRBD2 (5 bases each). The germline gives CDR1 MNHNS, CDR2 SASEGT. The CDR3 has 15 amino acids. Trimming pared 1 base from V and 4 bases from J, leaving 13 bases between. CDR3 in DNA: TGTGCCAGCAGTGAAGAGCCCCGGGACGCAGAGACCCAGTACTTC. This codes for CASSEEPRDAETQYF.

The V and J genes are TRBV24-1 and TRBJ2-1; TRBD2 might be the D (6 bases). Germline lookup yields CDR1 KGHDR and CDR2 SFDVKD. CDR3 length: 15 amino acids. V was pared by 2 bases and J by 7 bases, with 14 bases between. The CDR3 bases are TGTGCCACCAGTGATTCCGGGACGGGAGCAAATGAGCAGTTCTTC. Translated, it gives CATSDSGTGANEQFF.

The V gene is TRBV4-2, the J gene TRBJ1-4, with 7 bases fitting TRBD1. V was pared by 1 base and J by 1 base, with 6 bases of the junction left unmatched. Germline CDR1 is LGHNA and CDR2 is YNFKEQ. This CDR3 has 17 residues. The DNA for the CDR3 is TGTGCCAGCAGCCAAGGGGGAAGGGGGCTAACTAATGAAAAACTGTTTTTT. Translation: CASSQGGRGLTNEKLFF.

The CDR3 DNA reads TGTGCCAGCAGGGATATCGAGAGGACTGAAGCTTTCTTT. Amino acid sequence: CASRDIERTEAFF. The J gene is TRBJ1-1, the V gene TRBV12-3 or TRBV12-4; unclear D gene. This CDR3 is 13 amino acids long. V lost 6 bases and J 5 bases, leaving 13 bases between the germline ends.

The V gene is TRBV12-3 or TRBV12-4, the J gene TRBJ1-2, with 7 bases identical to TRBD1. The CDR3 runs to 11 residues. The trim removed 5 bases at V and 10 bases at J, leaving 4 bases unmatched. The CDR3 nucleotides are TGTGCCAGCAGTGCCGGACAGGTCTACACCTTC. Protein sequence: CASSAGQVYTF.